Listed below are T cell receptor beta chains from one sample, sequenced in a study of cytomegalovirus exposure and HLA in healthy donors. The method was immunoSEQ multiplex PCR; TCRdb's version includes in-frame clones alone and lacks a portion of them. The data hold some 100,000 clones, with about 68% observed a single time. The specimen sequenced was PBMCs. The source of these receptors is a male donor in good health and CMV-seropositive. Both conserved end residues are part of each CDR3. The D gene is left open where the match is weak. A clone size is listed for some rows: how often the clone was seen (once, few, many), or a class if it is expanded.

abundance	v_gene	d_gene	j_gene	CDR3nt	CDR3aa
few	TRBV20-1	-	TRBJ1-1	TGCAGTGCTAGAGATCGAGCTGAAGCTTTCTTT	CSARDRAEAFF
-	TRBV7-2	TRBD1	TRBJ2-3	TGTGCCAGCAGCATAGACAGGGGCACAGATACGCAGTATTTT	CASSIDRGTDTQYF
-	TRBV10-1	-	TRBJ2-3	TGCGCCAGCAGTGAGTCAGGGGTCACCTCTCCCACAGATACGCAGTATTTT	CASSESGVTSPTDTQYF
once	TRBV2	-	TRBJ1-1	TGTGCCAGCAGTGGGGGCGGGGCCGCTACTCAGAACACTGAAGCTTTCTTT	CASSGGGAATQNTEAFF
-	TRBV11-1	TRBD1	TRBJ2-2	TGTGCCAGCAGCTTAGACAGGGGGCCTACCGGGGAGCTGTTTTTT	CASSLDRGPTGELFF
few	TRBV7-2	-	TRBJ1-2	TGTGCCAGCAGCTTAACATCCCAGGGCTATGGCTACACCTTC	CASSLTSQGYGYTF
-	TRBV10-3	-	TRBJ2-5	TGTGCCATCAGTGCCCCGGGGCAAGAGACCCAGTACTTC	CAISAPGQETQYF
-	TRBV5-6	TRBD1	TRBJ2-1	TGTGCCAGCAGCCACGGGACAGTCACCTACAATGAGCAGTTCTTC	CASSHGTVTYNEQFF
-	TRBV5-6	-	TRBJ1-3	TGTGCCAGCAGCCGAGGGGGATTTGGAAACACCATATATTTT	CASSRGGFGNTIYF
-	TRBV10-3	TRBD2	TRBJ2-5	TGTGCCATCAGTGAGGCGCAGCGGGGGACTAAAGAGACCCAGTACTTC	CAISEAQRGTKETQYF
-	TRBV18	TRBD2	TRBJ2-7	TGTGCCAGCTCCCTTGGGGAGGGTGGCTACGAGCAGTACTTC	CASSLGEGGYEQYF
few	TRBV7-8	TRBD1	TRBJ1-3	TGTGCCAGCAGCTGGGGGACAGATGGAAACACCATATATTTT	CASSWGTDGNTIYF
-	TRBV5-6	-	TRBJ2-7	TGTGCCAGCAGCTTGGTGTCAGGGGACGACGAGCAGTACTTC	CASSLVSGDDEQYF
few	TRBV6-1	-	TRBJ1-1	TGTGCCAGCAGTGAGCCACAGGGTTTCGCTGAAGCTTTCTTT	CASSEPQGFAEAFF